This T cell receptor beta chain emerged from a study of cytomegalovirus exposure and HLA in healthy donors. The PCR used 60 Vbeta and 13 Jbeta primers. Clones were read by immunoSEQ multiplex PCR, and TCRdb kept only the in-frame ones, dropping some. Of approximately 130,000 clones in the sample, about four fifths are singletons; the top ten hold 1.1%. The sequencing input was PBMCs. The source is a male donor in good health and CMV-seronegative.

The CDR3 DNA reads TGTGCCAGCAGTGATTCAGGGACAGTGTATGGCTACACCTTC. Encoded protein: CASSDSGTVYGYTF. The V and J genes are TRBV6-1 and TRBJ1-2; 7 bases are a match to TRBD1. This CDR3 spans 14 amino acids. Trimming at V came to 3 bases and at J to 5 bases, leaving 6 bases not matched to a gene. Germline CDR1 and CDR2: MNHNS and SASEGT.